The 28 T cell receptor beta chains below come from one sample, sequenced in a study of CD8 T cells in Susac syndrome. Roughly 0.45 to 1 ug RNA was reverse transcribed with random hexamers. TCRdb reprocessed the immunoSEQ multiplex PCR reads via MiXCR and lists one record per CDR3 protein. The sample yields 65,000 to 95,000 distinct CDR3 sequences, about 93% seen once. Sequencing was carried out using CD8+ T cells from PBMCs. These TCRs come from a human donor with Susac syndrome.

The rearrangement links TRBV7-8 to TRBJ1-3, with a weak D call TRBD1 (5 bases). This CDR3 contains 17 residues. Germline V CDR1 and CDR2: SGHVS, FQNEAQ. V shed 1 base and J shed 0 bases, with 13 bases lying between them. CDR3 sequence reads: CASSLGRGGYSGNTIYF. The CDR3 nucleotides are TGTGCCAGCAGCTTAGGGAGGGGAGGGTACTCTGGAAACACCATATATTTT.

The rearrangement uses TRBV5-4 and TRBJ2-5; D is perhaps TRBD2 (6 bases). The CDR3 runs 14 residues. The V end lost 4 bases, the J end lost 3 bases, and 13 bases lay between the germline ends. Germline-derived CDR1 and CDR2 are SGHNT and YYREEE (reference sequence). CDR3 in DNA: TGTGCCAGCAGCGAAGGACTATCTGAAGAGACCCAGTACTTC. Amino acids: CASSEGLSEETQYF.

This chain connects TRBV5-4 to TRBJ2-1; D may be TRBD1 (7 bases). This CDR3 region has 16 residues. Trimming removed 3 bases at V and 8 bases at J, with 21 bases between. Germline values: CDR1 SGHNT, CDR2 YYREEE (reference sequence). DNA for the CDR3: TGTGCCAGCAGCTCGGAGGGGACCGCCCAGGGGGATGAGCAGTTCTTC. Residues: CASSSEGTAQGDEQFF.

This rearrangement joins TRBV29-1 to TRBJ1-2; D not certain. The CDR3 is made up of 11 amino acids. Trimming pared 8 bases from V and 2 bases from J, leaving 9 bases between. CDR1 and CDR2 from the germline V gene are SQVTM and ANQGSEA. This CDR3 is CSIQGNYGYTF. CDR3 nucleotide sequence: TGCAGCATACAAGGAAACTATGGCTACACCTTC. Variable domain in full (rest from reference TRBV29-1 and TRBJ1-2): SAVISQKPSRDICQRGTSLTIQCQVDSQVTMMFWYRQQPGQSLTLIATANQGSEATYESGFVIDKFPISRPNLTFSTLTVSNMSPEDSSIYLCSIQGNYGYTFGSGTRLTVV.

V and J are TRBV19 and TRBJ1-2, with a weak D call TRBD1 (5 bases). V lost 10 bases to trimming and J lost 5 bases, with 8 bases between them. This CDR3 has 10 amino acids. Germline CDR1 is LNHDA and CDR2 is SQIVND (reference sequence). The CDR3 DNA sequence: TGTGCCACCCGGGGGTATGGCTACACCTTC. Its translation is CATRGYGYTF.

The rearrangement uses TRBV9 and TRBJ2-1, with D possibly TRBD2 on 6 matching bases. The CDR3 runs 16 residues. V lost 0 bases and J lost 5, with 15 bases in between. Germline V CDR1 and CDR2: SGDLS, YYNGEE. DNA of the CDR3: TGTGCCAGCAGCGTAGAAGCAGGAGGGTGGGACAATGAGCAGTTCTTC. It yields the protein CASSVEAGGWDNEQFF.

In nucleotides, the CDR3 is TGTGCCAGCAGTCTAGGATCAGGGGGCTTGGAGACCCAGTACTTC. It is translated as CASSLGSGGLETQYF. The rearrangement links TRBV7-9 to TRBJ2-5, with TRBD1 identical over 8 bases. Germline V gives CDR1 SEHNR, CDR2 FQNEAQ (reference sequence). CDR3 length: 15 residues. V gave up 6 bases and J gave up 5 bases; unmatched junction bases: 11.

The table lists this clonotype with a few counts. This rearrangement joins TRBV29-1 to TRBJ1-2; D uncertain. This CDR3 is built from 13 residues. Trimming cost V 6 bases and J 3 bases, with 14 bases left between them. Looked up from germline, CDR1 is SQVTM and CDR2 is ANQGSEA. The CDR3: CSVATSLDYGYTF. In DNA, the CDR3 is TGCAGCGTCGCAACGTCCTTGGACTATGGCTACACCTTC.

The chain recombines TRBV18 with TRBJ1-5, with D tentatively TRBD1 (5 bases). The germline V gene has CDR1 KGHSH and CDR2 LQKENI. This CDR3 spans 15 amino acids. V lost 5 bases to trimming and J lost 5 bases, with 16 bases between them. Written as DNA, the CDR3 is TGTGCCAGCTCAACTACGGGACCTAGGGATCAGCCCCAGCATTTT. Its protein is CASSTTGPRDQPQHF.

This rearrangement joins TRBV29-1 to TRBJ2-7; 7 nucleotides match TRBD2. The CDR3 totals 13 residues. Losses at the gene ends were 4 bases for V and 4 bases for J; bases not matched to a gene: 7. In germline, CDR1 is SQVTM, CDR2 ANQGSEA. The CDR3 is CSVAVGGEYEQYF. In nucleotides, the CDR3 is TGCAGCGTTGCCGTTGGGGGGGAATACGAGCAGTACTTC.

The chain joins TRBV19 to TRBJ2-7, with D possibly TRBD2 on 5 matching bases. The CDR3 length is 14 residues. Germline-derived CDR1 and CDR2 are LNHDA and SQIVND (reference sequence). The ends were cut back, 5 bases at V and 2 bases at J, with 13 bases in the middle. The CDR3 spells CASSSLRETYEQYF. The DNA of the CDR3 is TGTGCCAGTAGTTCTTTAAGGGAGACCTACGAGCAGTACTTC.

CDR3 DNA sequence: TGTGCCAGCAGCTTAATGGGGAATGAGCAGTTCTTC. It codes for CASSLMGNEQFF. The chain combines TRBV7-2 with TRBJ2-1; D not resolved. Germline V lookup: CDR1 SGHTA, CDR2 FQGNSA. V was trimmed by 2 bases and J by 7 bases, leaving 6 bases between them. The CDR3 contains 12 residues. Variable domain in full (rest from reference TRBV7-2 and TRBJ2-1): GAGVSQSPSNKVTEKGKDVELRCDPISGHTALYWYRQSLGQGLEFLIYFQGNSAPDKSGLPSDRFSAERTGGSVSTLTIQRTQQEDSAVYLCASSLMGNEQFFGPGTRLTVL.

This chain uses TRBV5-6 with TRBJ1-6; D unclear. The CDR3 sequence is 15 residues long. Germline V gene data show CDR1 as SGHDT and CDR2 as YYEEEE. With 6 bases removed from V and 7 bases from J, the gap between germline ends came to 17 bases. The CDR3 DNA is TGTGCCAGCACCATCGAGGGAGGGAAGAATTCACCCCTCCACTTT. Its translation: CASTIEGGKNSPLHF.

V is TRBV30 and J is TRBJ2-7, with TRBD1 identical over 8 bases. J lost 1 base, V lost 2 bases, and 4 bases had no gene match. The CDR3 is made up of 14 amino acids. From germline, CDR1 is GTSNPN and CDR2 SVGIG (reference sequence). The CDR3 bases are TGTGCCTGGAGTACCGGGACAGGATCCTACGAGCAGTACTTC. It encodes CAWSTGTGSYEQYF. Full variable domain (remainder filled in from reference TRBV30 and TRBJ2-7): SQTIHQWPATLVQPVGSPLSLECTVEGTSNPNLYWYRQAAGRGLQLLFYSVGIGQISSEVPQNLSASRPQDRQFILSSKKLLLSDSGFYLCAWSTGTGSYEQYFGPGTRLTVT.

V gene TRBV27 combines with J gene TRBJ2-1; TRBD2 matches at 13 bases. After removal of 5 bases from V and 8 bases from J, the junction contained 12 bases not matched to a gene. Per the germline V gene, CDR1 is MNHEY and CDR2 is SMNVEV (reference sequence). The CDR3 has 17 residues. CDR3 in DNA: TGTGCCAGCAGTCCCGACAAACTAGCGGGAGGGCACGATGAGCAGTTCTTC. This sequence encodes CASSPDKLAGGHDEQFF.

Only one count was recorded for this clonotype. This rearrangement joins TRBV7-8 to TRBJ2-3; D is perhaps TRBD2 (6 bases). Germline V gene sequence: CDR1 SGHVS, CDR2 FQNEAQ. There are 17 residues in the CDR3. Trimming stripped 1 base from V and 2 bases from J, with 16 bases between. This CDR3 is CASSLVLVGGDTDTQYF. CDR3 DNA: TGTGCCAGCAGCTTAGTCTTGGTGGGGGGTGACACAGATACGCAGTATTTT.

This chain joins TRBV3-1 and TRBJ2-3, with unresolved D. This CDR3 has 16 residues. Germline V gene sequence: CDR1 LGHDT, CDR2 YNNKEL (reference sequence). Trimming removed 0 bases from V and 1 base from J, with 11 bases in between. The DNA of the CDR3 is TGTGCCAGCAGCCAAGATCAGGTGGAACGCACAGATACGCAGTATTTT. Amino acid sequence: CASSQDQVERTDTQYF.

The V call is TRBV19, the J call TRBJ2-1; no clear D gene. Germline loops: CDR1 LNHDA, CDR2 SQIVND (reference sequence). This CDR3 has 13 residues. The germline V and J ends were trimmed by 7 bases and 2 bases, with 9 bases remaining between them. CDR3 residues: CASTRDPYNEQFF. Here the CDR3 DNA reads TGTGCCAGTACCAGAGACCCCTACAATGAGCAGTTCTTC.

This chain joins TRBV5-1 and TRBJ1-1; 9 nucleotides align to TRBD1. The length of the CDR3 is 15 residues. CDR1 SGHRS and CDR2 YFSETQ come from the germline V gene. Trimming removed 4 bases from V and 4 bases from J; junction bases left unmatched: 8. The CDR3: CASSVDRGLRTEAFF. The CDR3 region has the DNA TGCGCCAGCAGCGTTGACAGGGGGTTGCGCACTGAAGCTTTCTTT.

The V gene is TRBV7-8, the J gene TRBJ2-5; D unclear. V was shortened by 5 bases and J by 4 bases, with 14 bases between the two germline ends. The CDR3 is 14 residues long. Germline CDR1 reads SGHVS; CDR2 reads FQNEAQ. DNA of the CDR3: TGTGCCAGCAGCCCAAAGGGCCATAGAGAGACCCAGTACTTC. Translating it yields CASSPKGHRETQYF.

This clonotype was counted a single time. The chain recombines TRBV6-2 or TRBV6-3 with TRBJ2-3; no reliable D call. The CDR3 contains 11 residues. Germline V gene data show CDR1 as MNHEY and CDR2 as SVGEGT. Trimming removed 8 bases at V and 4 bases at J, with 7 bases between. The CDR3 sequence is CASLASDTQYF. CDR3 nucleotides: TGTGCCAGCTTGGCATCAGATACGCAGTATTTT.

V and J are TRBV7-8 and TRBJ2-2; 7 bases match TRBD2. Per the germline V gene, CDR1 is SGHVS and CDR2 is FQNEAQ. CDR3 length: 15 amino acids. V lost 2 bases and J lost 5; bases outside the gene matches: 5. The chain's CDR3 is CASSLTGGRTGELFF. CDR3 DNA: TGTGCCAGCAGCTTAACGGGGGGACGAACCGGGGAGCTGTTTTTT.

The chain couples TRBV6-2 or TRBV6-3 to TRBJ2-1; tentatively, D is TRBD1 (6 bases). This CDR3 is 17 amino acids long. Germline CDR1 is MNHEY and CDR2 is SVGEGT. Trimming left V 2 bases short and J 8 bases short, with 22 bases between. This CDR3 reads CASSYPLTDGAGDEQFF. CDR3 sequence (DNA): TGTGCCAGCAGTTACCCGCTGACTGACGGAGCAGGGGATGAGCAGTTCTTC.

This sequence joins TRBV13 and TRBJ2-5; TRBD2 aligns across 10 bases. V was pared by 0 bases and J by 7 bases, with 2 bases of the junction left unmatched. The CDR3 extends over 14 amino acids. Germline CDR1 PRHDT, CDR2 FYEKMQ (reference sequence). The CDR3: CASSLGRTSGTQYF. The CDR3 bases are TGTGCCAGCAGCTTAGGCCGGACTAGCGGGACCCAGTACTTC.

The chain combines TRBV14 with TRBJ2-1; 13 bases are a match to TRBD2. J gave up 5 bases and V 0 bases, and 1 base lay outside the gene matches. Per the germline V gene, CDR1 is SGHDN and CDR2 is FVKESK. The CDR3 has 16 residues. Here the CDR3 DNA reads TGTGCCAGCAGCCAAGAACTAGCGGGGGGGGACAATGAGCAGTTCTTC. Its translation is CASSQELAGGDNEQFF.

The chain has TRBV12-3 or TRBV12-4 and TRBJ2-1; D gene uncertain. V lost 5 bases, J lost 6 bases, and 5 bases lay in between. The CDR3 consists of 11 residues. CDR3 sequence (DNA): TGTGCCAGCAGTGGCTCCAATGAGCAGTTCTTC. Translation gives CASSGSNEQFF.

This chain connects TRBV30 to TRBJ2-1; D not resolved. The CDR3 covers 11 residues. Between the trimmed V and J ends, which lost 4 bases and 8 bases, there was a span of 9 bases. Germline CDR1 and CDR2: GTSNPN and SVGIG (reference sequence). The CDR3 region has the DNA TGTGCCTGGACAGAGAATCATGAGCAGTTCTTC. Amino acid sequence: CAWTENHEQFF. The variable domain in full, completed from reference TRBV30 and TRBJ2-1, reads SQTIHQWPATLVQPVGSPLSLECTVEGTSNPNLYWYRQAAGRGLQLLFYSVGIGQISSEVPQNLSASRPQDRQFILSSKKLLLSDSGFYLCAWTENHEQFFGPGTRLTVL.

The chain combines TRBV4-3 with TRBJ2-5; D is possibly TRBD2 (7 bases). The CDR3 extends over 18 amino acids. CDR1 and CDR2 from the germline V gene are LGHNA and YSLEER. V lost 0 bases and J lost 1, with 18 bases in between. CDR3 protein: CASSQDEGGRVGQETQYF. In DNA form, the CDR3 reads TGCGCCAGCAGCCAAGATGAGGGGGGGCGAGTGGGCCAAGAGACCCAGTACTTC.